This is a list of T cell receptor beta chains from one sample in a study of T cell changes during pregnancy in multiple sclerosis. Profiled with immunoSEQ multiplex PCR; TCRdb holds only in-frame clones, not every one. The sample lists about 92,000 clones, around 93% occurring once. Specimen: peripheral blood, collected in the third trimester of pregnancy. These TCRs come from a female donor with multiple sclerosis, enrolled in a pregnancy study. The CDR3 runs from the conserved cysteine through the conserved F or W. D genes are given only for firm matches. Rows give clone size only sometimes, using once, few, many, or a class for an expanded clone.

NA | NA | TRBJ2-5 | TRBV6-6 | TGTGCCAGCAGCCAGGGGCTAGAGACCCAGTACTTC | CASSQGLETQYF
NA | TRBD2 | TRBJ2-7 | TRBV7-8 | TGTGCCAGCAGCTTAGCGGGGGGGGGACTAGCGGGCTACGAGCAGTACTTC | CASSLAGGGLAGYEQYF
NA | NA | TRBJ2-1 | TRBV5-6 | TGTGCCAGCAGCTTGGGGTTTCGCAGGTCCACCTCCTACAATGAGCAGTTCTTC | CASSLGFRRSTSYNEQFF
NA | TRBD2 | TRBJ2-1 | TRBV15 | TGTGCCACCAGCCCCGACGCTAGCGGTTACAATGAGCAGTTCTTC | CATSPDASGYNEQFF
NA | TRBD2 | TRBJ2-7 | TRBV9 | TGTGCCAGCAGCGTAGCGGCTCTAGCGGGAAACGAGCAGTACTTC | CASSVAALAGNEQYF
NA | TRBD1 | TRBJ2-1 | TRBV27 | TGTGCCAGCAGTTTATCGACAGGGAATGAGCAGTTCTTC | CASSLSTGNEQFF
once | TRBD1 | TRBJ2-1 | TRBV5-4 | TGTGCCAGCAGCTACTCAGGACAGGGGAATGAGCAGTTCTTC | CASSYSGQGNEQFF
once | NA | TRBJ2-3 | TRBV5-6 | TGTGCCAGCAGCTTGGGAGAGCTGCGGCTTAGCACAGATACGCAGTATTTT | CASSLGELRLSTDTQYF
NA | TRBD2 | TRBJ2-1 | TRBV7-9 | TGTGCCAGCAGCTACCGTAACACTAGCGACCACTCCTACAATGAGCAGTTCTTC | CASSYRNTSDHSYNEQFF
NA | TRBD2 | TRBJ2-3 | TRBV9 | TGTGCCAGCAGCATTCCCGGGACTAGCGGGAGGAGTTGGACAGATACGCAGTATTTT | CASSIPGTSGRSWTDTQYF
NA | TRBD2 | TRBJ2-7 | TRBV5-4 | TGTGCCAGCAGCTTGGAAATAGCGGGAGTCTACGAGCAGTACTTC | CASSLEIAGVYEQYF
NA | TRBD1 | TRBJ2-7 | TRBV27 | TGTGCCAGCAGAACAGGGGGCGGCGAGCAGTACTTC | CASRTGGGEQYF
once | TRBD2 | TRBJ2-1 | TRBV7-9 | TGTGCCAGCACCCAGGGACTAGCGGGATGGCCCGAGCAGTTCTTC | CASTQGLAGWPEQFF
NA | NA | TRBJ2-1 | TRBV19 | TGTGCCAGTAGATTCGGCGGGCTGGCCAGGGAGGATGAGCAGTTCTTC | CASRFGGLAREDEQFF
NA | NA | TRBJ1-5 | TRBV19 | TGTGCCAGTAGCGACAGCATTCAGGGCAATCAGCCCCAGCATTTT | CASSDSIQGNQPQHF
NA | TRBD2 | TRBJ2-7 | TRBV4-1 | TGCGCCAGCAGCCCTCAAAGGACTAGCGGCTCCTACGAGCAGTACTTC | CASSPQRTSGSYEQYF